The T cell receptor beta chain described here comes from a study of OX40 agonist ivuxolimab in advanced cancers. Using immunoSEQ multiplex PCR, the repertoire was profiled, and TCRdb retains in-frame clones only, with some absent. This sample has around 100,000 clones, with about nine tenths found just once. The sequence was obtained from an adult with an advanced solid tumor such as melanoma, head and neck, liver or kidney cancer. This specimen consisted of CD4+ or CD8+ T cells sorted from blood, obtained in a trial of the OX40 agonist ivuxolimab.

CDR3 sequence reads: CASSFRGEQYF. The DNA of the CDR3 is TGTGCCAGCAGCTTTAGAGGCGAGCAGTACTTC. V is TRBV11-2 and J is TRBJ2-7, with D unresolved. The CDR3 spans 11 residues. V was cut by 3 bases and J by 6 bases, with 6 bases left in between. The germline V gene encodes CDR1 SGHAT and CDR2 FQNNGV.